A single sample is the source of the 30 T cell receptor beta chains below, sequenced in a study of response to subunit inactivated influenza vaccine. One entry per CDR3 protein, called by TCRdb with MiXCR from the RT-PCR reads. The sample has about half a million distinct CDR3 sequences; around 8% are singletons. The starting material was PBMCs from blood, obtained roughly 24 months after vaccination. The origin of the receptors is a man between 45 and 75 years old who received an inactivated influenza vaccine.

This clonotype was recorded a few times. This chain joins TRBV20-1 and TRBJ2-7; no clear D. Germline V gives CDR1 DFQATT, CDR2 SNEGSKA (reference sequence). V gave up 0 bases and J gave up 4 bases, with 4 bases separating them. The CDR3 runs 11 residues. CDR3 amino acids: CSAREPYEQYF. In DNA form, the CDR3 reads TGCAGTGCTAGAGAACCGTACGAGCAGTACTTC.

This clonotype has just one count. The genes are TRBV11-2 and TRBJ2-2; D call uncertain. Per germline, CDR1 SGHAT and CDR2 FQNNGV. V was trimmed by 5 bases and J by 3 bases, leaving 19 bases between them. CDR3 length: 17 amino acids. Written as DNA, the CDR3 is TGTGCCAGCAGCCCCACGTATGGGGAACGATACACCGGGGAGCTGTTTTTT. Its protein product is CASSPTYGERYTGELFF.

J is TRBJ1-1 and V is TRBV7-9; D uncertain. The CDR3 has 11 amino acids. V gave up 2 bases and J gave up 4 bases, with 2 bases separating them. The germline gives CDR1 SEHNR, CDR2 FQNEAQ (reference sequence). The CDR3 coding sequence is TGTGCCAGCAGCTTAACCACTGAAGCTTTCTTT. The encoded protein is CASSLTTEAFF.

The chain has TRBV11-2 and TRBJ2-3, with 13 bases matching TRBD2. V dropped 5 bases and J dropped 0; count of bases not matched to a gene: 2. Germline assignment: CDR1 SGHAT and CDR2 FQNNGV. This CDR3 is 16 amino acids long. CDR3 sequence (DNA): TGTGCCAGCAGCACTAGCGGGAGGGGTAGCACAGATACGCAGTATTTT. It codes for CASSTSGRGSTDTQYF. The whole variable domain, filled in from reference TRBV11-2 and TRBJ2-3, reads EAGVAQSPRYKIIEKRQSVAFWCNPISGHATLYWYQQILGQGPKLLIQFQNNGVVDDSQLPKDRFSAERLKGVDSTLKIQPAKLEDSAVYLCASSTSGRGSTDTQYFGPGTRLTVL.

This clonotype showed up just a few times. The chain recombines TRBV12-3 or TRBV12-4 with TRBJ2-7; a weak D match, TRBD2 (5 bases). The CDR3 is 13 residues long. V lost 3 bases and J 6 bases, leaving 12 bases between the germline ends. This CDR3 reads CASSFRGRGEQYF. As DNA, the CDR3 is TGTGCCAGCAGTTTTCGGGGAAGAGGCGAGCAGTACTTC.

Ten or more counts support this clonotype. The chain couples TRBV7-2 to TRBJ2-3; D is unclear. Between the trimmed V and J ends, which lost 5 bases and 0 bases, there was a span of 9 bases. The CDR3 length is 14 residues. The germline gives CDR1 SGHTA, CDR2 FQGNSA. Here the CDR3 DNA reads TGTGCCAGCAGCGGTCAGCCTAGCACAGATACGCAGTATTTT. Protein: CASSGQPSTDTQYF.

The CDR3 sequence: CATSRSVQETQYF. The CDR3 coding sequence is TGTGCCACCTCTCGGAGCGTACAAGAGACCCAGTACTTC. The chain has TRBV19 and TRBJ2-5; no clear D. The V gene lost 10 bases and the J gene lost 2 bases, with 14 bases spanning the gap. Germline V gives CDR1 LNHDA, CDR2 SQIVND (reference sequence). This CDR3 has 13 residues.

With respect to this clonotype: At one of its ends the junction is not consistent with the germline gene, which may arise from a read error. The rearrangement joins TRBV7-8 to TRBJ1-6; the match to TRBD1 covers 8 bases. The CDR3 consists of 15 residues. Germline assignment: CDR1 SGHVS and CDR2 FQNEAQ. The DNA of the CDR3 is TGTGCCAGCCGCTTCCCCGGACAGGGTGGTTCACCCCTCCACTTT. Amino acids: CASRFPGQGGSPLHF.

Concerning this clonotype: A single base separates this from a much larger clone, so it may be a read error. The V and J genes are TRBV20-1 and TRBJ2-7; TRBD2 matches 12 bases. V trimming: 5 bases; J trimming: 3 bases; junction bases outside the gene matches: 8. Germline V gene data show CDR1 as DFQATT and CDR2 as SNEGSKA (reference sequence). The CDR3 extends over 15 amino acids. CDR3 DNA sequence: TGCAGTGCTGAGTCCAGGACTAGCGGGATCTACGAGCAGTACTTC. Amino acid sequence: CSAESRTSGIYEQYF.

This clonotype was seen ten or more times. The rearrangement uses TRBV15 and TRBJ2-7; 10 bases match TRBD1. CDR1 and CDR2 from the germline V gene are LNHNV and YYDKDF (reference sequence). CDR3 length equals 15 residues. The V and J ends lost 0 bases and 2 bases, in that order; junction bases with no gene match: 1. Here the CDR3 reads CATSRDGQGAYEQYF. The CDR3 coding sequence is TGTGCCACCAGCAGAGATGGACAGGGGGCCTACGAGCAGTACTTC.

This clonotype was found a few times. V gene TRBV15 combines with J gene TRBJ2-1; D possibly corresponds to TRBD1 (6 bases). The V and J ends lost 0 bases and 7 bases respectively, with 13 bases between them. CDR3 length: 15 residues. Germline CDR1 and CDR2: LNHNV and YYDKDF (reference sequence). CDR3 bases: TGTGCCACCAGCAGAGAGCAGGGGAGTGGGAATGAGCAGTTCTTC. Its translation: CATSREQGSGNEQFF.

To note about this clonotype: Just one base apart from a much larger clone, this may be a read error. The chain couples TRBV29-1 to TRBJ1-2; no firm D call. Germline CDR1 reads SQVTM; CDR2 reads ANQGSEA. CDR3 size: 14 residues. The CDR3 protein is CSVKVDGANYGYSF. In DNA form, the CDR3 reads TGCAGCGTTAAAGTGGACGGAGCTAACTATGGCTACTCCTTC.

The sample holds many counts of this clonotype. For the CDR3, the DNA is TGTGCCAGCAGCATGGGTGTAGGTGAGCAGTTCTTC. The encoded protein is CASSMGVGEQFF. This rearrangement joins TRBV7-2 to TRBJ2-1, with no clear D. This CDR3 is built from 12 residues. Trimming cost V 5 bases and J 9 bases, with 11 bases left between them. Germline assignment: CDR1 SGHTA and CDR2 FQGNSA.

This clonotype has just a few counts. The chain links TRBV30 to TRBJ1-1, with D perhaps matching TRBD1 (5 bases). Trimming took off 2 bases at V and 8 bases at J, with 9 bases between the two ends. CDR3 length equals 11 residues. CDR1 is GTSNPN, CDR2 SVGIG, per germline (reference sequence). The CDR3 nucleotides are TGTGCCTGGAGTACGGGGGGGGAAGCTTTCTTT. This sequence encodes CAWSTGGEAFF.

Here the CDR3 DNA reads TGCGCCAGCAGCTTGGCTGGCGGGGGGGCCGGAGATACGCAGTATTTT. This encodes CASSLAGGGAGDTQYF. The rearrangement uses TRBV5-1 and TRBJ2-3, with 9 bases identical to TRBD2. In germline, CDR1 is SGHRS, CDR2 YFSETQ. With 0 bases clipped from V and 5 bases from J, the junction kept 7 bases outside the gene matches. The CDR3 is made up of 16 amino acids. Using reference TRBV5-1 and TRBJ2-3 for the parts outside the CDR3, the full variable domain is KAGVTQTPRYLIKTRGQQVTLSCSPISGHRSVSWYQQTPGQGLQFLFEYFSETQRNKGNFPGRFSGRQFSNSRSEMNVSTLELGDSALYLCASSLAGGGAGDTQYFGPGTRLTVL.

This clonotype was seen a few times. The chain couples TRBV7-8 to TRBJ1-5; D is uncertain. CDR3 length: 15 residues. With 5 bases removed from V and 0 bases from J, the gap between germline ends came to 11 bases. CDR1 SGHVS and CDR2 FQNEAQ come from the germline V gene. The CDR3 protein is CASSAPEYSNQPQHF. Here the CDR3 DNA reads TGTGCCAGCAGCGCACCGGAGTATAGCAATCAGCCCCAGCATTTT.

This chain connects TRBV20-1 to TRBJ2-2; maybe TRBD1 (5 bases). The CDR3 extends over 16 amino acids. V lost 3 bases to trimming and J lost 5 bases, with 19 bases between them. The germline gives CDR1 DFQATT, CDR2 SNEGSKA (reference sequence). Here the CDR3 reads CSASRTPFQGTGELFF. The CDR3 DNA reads TGCAGTGCTAGTAGGACACCCTTCCAAGGGACCGGGGAGCTGTTTTTT.

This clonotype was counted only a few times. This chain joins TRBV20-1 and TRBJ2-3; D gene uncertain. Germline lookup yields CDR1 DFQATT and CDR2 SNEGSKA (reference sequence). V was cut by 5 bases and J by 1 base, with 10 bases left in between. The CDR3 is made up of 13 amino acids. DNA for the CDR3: TGCAGTGCTCCACCCCCCGGCACAGATACGCAGTATTTT. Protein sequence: CSAPPPGTDTQYF.

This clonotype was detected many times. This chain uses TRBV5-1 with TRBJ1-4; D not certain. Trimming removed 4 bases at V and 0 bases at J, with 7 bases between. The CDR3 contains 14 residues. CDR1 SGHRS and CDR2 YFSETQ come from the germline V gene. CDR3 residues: CASSRDATNEKLFF. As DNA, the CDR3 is TGCGCCAGCAGCCGGGATGCAACTAATGAAAAACTGTTTTTT.

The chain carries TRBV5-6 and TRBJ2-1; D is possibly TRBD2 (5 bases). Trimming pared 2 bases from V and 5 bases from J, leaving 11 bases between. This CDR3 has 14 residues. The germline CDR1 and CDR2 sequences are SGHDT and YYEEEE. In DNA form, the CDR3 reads TGTGCCAGCAGCTTTGGGAGAAGACACAATGAGCAGTTCTTC. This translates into CASSFGRRHNEQFF.

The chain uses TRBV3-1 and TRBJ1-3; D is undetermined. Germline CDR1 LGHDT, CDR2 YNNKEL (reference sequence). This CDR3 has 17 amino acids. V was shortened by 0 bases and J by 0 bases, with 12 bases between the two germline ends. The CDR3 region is CASSQDRPGYSGNTIYF. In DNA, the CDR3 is TGTGCCAGCAGCCAAGATCGGCCGGGCTACTCTGGAAACACCATATATTTT.

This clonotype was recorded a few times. CDR3 nucleotide sequence: TGTGCCAGTAGTATGGTGAAGAGCTCCTACAATGAGCAGTTCTTC. Translated: CASSMVKSSYNEQFF. The chain carries TRBV19 and TRBJ2-1; D is undetermined. V lost 3 bases, J lost 0 bases, and 9 bases lay in between. Germline V gives CDR1 LNHDA, CDR2 SQIVND (reference sequence). There are 15 residues in the CDR3.

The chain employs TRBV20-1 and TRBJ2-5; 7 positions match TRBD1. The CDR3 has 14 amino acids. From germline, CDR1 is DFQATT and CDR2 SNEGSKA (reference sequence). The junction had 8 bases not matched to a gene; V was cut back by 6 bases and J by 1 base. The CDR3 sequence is CSATYDRAQETQYF. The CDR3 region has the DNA TGCAGTGCAACCTATGACAGGGCCCAAGAGACCCAGTACTTC.

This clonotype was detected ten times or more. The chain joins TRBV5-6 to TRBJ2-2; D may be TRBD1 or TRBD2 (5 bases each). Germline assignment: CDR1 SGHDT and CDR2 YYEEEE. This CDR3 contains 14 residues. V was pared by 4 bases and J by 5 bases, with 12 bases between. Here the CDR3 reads CASSPPWGTGELFF. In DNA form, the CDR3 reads TGTGCCAGCAGCCCTCCCTGGGGGACCGGGGAGCTGTTTTTT.

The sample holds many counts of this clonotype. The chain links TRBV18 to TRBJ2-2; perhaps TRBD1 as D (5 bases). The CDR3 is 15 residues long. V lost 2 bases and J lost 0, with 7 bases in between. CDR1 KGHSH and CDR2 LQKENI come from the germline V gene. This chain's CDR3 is CASSPVTANTGELFF. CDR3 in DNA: TGTGCCAGCTCACCAGTGACAGCGAACACCGGGGAGCTGTTTTTT.

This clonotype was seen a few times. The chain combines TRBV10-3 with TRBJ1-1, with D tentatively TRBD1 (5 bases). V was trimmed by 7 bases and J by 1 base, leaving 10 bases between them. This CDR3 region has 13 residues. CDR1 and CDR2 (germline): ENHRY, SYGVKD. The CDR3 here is CAITVTENTEAFF. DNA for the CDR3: TGTGCCATCACCGTGACAGAGAACACTGAAGCTTTCTTT.

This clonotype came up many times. CDR3 bases: TGTGCCAGCAGCCGGGACCTTCGCAATCAGCCCCAGCATTTT. Amino acids: CASSRDLRNQPQHF. This chain connects TRBV3-1 to TRBJ1-5; a weak D match, TRBD1 (5 bases). CDR1 is LGHDT and CDR2 is YNNKEL in the germline V gene (reference sequence). The CDR3 contains 14 residues. With 4 bases removed from V and 2 bases from J, the gap between germline ends came to 9 bases.

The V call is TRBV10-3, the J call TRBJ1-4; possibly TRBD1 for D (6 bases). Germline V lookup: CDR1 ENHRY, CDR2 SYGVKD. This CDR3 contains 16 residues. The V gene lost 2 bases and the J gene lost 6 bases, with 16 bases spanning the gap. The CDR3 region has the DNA TGTGCCATCAGTGAGGCGGGGGGCAGGGCGGATGAAAAACTGTTTTTT. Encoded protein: CAISEAGGRADEKLFF.

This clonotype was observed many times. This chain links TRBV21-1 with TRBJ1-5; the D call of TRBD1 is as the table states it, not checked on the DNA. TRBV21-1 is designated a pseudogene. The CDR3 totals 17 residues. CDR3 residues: CASSKDITDRNNQPQHF. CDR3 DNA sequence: TGTGCCAGCAGCAAAGATATTACGGACAGGAATAATCAGCCCCAGCATTTT.

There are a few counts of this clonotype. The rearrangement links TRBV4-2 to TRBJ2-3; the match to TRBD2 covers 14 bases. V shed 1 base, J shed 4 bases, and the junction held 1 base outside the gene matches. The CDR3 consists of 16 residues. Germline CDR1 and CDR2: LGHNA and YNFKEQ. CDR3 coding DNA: TGTGCCAGCAGCCAAGGGGGACTAGCGGGAGCAGATACGCAGTATTTT. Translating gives CASSQGGLAGADTQYF.